This T cell receptor beta chain was obtained from a study of shared clonotypes between healthy human individuals. CDR1 is MGHRA and CDR2 is YSYEKL in the germline V gene. Trimming cost V 2 bases and J 4 bases; bases outside gene matches: 8. The CDR3 totals 17 residues. The method was immunoSEQ multiplex PCR; TCRdb's version includes in-frame clones alone and lacks a portion of them. The table lists about 2.3 million clones, 85% to 95% of them singletons. The specimen sequenced was naive CD4+ T cells from PBMCs. The subset is: CD45RA+ positively selected. The rearrangement uses TRBV4-1 and TRBJ2-1, with 10 bases fitting TRBD1. The origin of this receptor is a man in his late teens or twenties in good health. Some clones in this sample may be carry-over from other donors' samples. The DNA of the CDR3 is TGCGCCAGCAGCCAATCCGGGACAGGGGCCCCATACAATGAGCAGTTCTTC. Translating gives CASSQSGTGAPYNEQFF.